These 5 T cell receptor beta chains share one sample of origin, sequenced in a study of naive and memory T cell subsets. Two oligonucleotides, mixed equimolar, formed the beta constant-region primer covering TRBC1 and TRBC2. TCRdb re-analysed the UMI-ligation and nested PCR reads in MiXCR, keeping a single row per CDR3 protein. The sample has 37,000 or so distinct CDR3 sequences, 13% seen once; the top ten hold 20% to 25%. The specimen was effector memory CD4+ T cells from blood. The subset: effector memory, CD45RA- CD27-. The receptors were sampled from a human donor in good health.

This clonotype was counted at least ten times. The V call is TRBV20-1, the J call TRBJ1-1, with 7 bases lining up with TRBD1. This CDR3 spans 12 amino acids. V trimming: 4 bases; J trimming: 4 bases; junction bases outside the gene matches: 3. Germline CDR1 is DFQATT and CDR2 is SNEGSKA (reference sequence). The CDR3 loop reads CSATGGRTEAFF. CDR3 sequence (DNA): TGCAGTGCTACAGGGGGACGCACTGAAGCTTTCTTT.

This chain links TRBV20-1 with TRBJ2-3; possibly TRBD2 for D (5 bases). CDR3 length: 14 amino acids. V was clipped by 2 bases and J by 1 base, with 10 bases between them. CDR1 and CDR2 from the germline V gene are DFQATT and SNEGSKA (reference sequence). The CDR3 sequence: CSARMDWGTDTQYF. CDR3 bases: TGCAGTGCTAGAATGGACTGGGGCACAGATACGCAGTATTTT.

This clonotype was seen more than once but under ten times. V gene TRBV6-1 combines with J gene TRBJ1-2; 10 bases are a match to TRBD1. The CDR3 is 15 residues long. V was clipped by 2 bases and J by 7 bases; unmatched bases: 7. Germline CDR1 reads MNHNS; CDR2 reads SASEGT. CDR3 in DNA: TGTGCCAGCAGTGAATCGCGACAGGGGGCGGTTGGCTACACCTTC. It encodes CASSESRQGAVGYTF.

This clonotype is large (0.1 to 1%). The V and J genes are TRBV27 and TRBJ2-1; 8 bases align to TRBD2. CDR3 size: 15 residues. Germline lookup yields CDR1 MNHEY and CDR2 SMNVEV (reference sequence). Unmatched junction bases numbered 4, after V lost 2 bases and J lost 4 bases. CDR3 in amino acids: CASSLGGLAYNEQFF. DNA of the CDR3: TGTGCCAGCAGTTTAGGCGGACTAGCTTACAATGAGCAGTTCTTC.

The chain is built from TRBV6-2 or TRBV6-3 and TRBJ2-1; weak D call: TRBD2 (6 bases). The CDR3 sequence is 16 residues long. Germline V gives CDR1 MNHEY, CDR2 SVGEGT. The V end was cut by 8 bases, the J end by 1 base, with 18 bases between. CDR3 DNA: TGTGCCAGCCGCTTGAAAGGGCGGGGTTCCTACAATGAGCAGTTCTTC. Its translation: CASRLKGRGSYNEQFF.